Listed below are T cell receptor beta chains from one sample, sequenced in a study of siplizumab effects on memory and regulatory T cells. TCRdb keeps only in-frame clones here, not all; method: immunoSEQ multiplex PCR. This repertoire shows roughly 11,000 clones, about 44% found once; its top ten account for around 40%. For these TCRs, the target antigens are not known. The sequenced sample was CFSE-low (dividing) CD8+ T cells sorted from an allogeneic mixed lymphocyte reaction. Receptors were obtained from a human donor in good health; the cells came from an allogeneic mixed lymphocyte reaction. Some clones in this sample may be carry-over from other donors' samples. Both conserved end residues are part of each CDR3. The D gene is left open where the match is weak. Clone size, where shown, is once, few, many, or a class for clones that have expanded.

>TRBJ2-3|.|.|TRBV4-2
TGTGCCAGCAGCCAAGATCCTGCGGGCCTCACAGATACGCAGTATTTT
CASSQDPAGLTDTQYF
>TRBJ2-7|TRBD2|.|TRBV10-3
TGTGCCATCAGTGCGACGGGACTAGGCCTCTACGAGCAGTACTTC
CAISATGLGLYEQYF
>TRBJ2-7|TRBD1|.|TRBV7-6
TGTGCCAGCAGCTACCGGACAGGACCCTACGAGCAGTACTTC
CASSYRTGPYEQYF
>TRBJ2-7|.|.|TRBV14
TGTGCCAGCAGCCAGGGTGCAGGACCCTTTTACGAGCAGTACTTC
CASSQGAGPFYEQYF
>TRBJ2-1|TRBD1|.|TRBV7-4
TGTGCCACCCAGGACAGGAGCTTCTCCTACAATGAGCAGTTCTTC
CATQDRSFSYNEQFF
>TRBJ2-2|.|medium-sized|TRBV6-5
TGTGCCAGCAGAGGACTCCACACCGGGGAGCTGTTTTTT
CASRGLHTGELFF
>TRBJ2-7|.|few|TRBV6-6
TGTGCCAGCAGAACGGGCCACCTCTACGAGCAGTACTTC
CASRTGHLYEQYF
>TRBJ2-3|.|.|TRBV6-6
TGTGCCAGCAGTTACAGGGCTACAGATACGCAGTATTTT
CASSYRATDTQYF
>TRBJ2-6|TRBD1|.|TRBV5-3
TGTGCCAGAAGTTTACCGGGACAGGGGCTAGGGTACTATTACTCTGGGGCCAACGTCCTGACTTTC
CARSLPGQGLGYYYSGANVLTF
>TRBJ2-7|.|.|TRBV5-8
TGTGCCAGCAGCTTCCTCAGGGGGGCCCCCATCTACGAGCAGTACTTC
CASSFLRGAPIYEQYF
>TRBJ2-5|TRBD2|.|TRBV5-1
TGCGCCAGCAGCTATGGACTAGCTTCCCAAGAGACCCAGTACTTC
CASSYGLASQETQYF
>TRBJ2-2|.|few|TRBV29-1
TGCAGCGTTGAGGGGCAAAACACCGGGGAGCTGTTTTTT
CSVEGQNTGELFF
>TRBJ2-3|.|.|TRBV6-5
TGTGCCAGCAGCGGGCCAGCAGATACGCAGTATTTT
CASSGPADTQYF
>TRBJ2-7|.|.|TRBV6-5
TGTGCCAGCACGGCGGGCGCCTACGAGCAGTACTTC
CASTAGAYEQYF
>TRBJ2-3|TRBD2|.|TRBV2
TGTGCCAGCAGAGGGACTAGCGGGAGCACAGATACGCAGTATTTT
CASRGTSGSTDTQYF
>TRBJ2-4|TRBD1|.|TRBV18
TGTGCCAGCTCACCACCTCTGGGACAGGGGGCGATGGTTCCGGAGAAAAACATTCAGTACTTC
CASSPPLGQGAMVPEKNIQYF
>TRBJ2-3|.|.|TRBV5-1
TGCGCCAGCAGCCCCCGACACGGGAATACTCTGACAGATACGCAGTATTTT
CASSPRHGNTLTDTQYF
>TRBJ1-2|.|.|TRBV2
TGTGCCAGCAGTGGGGGGCAGTCCTATGGCTACACCTTC
CASSGGQSYGYTF
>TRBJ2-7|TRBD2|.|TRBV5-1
TGCGCCAGCAGAGACGAGACTAGCGGGAGGACCTACGAGCAGTACTTC
CASRDETSGRTYEQYF
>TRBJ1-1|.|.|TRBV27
TGTGCCAGCAGCCTCGAGCGCGGGATGAACACTGAAGCTTTCTTT
CASSLERGMNTEAFF
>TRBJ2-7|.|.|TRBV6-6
TGTGCCAGCACGGCGGGCGCCTACGAGCAGTACTTC
CASTAGAYEQYF
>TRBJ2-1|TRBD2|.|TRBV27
TGTGCCAGCAGTCATGGGACTAGCGCTTACAATGAGCAGTTCTTC
CASSHGTSAYNEQFF
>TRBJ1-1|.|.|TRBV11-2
TGTGCCAGCAGGGGGATCAAGACAGAAGCTTTCTTT
CASRGIKTEAFF
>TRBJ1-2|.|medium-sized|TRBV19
TGTGCCAGTAGTATACTAGGGGAGTACTATGGCTACACCTTC
CASSILGEYYGYTF
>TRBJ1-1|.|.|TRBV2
TGTGCCAGCAGCCAGGATGCCACTGAAGCTTTCTTT
CASSQDATEAFF
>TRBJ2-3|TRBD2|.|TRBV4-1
TGCGCCAGCAGCCAAGACCCTAGCGGGGGACTCACAGATACGCAGTATTTT
CASSQDPSGGLTDTQYF
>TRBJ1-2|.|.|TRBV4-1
TGCGCCAGCAGCCAAGCCACAGGCTATGGCTACACCTTC
CASSQATGYGYTF
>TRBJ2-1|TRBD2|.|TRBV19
TGTGCCAGTAGTATTTATGCGGGGGACTACAATGAGCAGTTCTTC
CASSIYAGDYNEQFF
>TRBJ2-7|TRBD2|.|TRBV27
TGTGCCAGCAGTCATATAGCGGGAGGGCCCGGCTCCTACGAGCAGTACTTC
CASSHIAGGPGSYEQYF
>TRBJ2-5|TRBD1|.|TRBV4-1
TGCGCCAGCAGCCAGACGACTGGAGGGACAGGAGAGACCCAGTACTTC
CASSQTTGGTGETQYF
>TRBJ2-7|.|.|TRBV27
TGTGCCAGCGGATCCGGACTCTACGAGCAGTACTTC
CASGSGLYEQYF
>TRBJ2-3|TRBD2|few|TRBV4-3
TGCGCCAGCAGCCCAATAGCGGGGGGGGCCATGGATACGCAGTATTTT
CASSPIAGGAMDTQYF